The 3 T cell receptor beta chains reported below all come from one sample, sequenced in a study of neurological immune-mediated disorders. Stated time point: longitudinal time-point 3. TCRdb recomputed calls from the 5' RACE reads with MiXCR, one row per CDR3 protein. This table has roughly 100,000 distinct CDR3 sequences, roughly a tenth appearing once. Sample: PBMCs. These receptors were obtained from a female donor with HTLV-1-associated myelopathy (HAM/TSP).

In nucleotides, the CDR3 is TGTGCCAGCAGCCTTGTGACTAGCGGAGCTACCGGGGAGCTGTTTTTT. It codes for CASSLVTSGATGELFF. The chain has TRBV7-6 and TRBJ2-2; TRBD2 matches 9 bases. CDR1 is SGHVS, CDR2 FNYEAQ, per germline. J was trimmed by 5 bases and V by 5 bases; bases with no gene match: 9. The CDR3 is 16 residues long.

This clonotype showed up many times. J is TRBJ1-5 and V is TRBV20-1; 10 nucleotides align to TRBD1. The ends lost 6 bases at V and 8 bases at J; junction bases unmatched: 13. Germline lookup yields CDR1 DFQATT and CDR2 SNEGSKA (reference sequence). The CDR3 is 15 amino acids. The chain's CDR3 is CSAPEPGQGHEPQHF. The CDR3 nucleotides read TGCAGTGCGCCTGAACCGGGACAGGGGCATGAGCCCCAGCATTTT.

This clonotype was recorded at least ten times. V usage is TRBV20-1 and J usage is TRBJ1-4; no definite D call. The length of the CDR3 is 15 residues. Germline V gene sequence: CDR1 DFQATT, CDR2 SNEGSKA (reference sequence). V was pared by 0 bases and J by 7 bases, with 15 bases between. Written as DNA, the CDR3 is TGCAGTGCTAGAGACCCTGCCCGACAACCTGAAAAACTGTTTTTT. Translation gives CSARDPARQPEKLFF.